Listed below are T cell receptor beta chains from one sample, sequenced in a study of blood T cell repertoires in COVID-19. Libraries were prepared by immunoSEQ multiplex PCR; TCRdb keeps only in-frame clonotypes and omits some of them. This repertoire shows under 150,000 clones, roughly three quarters found once; its top ten account for around 18%. Sequences were obtained from peripheral blood. These TCRs come from an elderly man with acute or convalescent COVID-19. The CDR3 runs from the conserved cysteine through the conserved F or W. D genes are given only for firm matches. Part of the rows lack a size; the others show once, few, many or a class for expanded clones.

TRBV28	TRBJ2-7	TRBD2	-	CASSSSGGGRYEQYF	TGTGCCAGCAGTTCCTCGGGGGGGGGCCGCTACGAGCAGTACTTC
TRBV5-8	TRBJ2-2	-	once	CASSLDLWGAGELFF	TGTGCCAGCAGCTTGGACTTGTGGGGCGCCGGGGAGCTGTTTTTT
TRBV7-9	TRBJ2-5	TRBD2	-	CASSGVLAGAETQYF	TGTGCCAGCAGCGGCGTGTTAGCGGGGGCAGAGACCCAGTACTTC
TRBV28	TRBJ2-3	TRBD1	once	CATKPQGVITDTQYF	TGTGCCACCAAACCGCAGGGGGTTATCACAGATACGCAGTATTTT
TRBV7-9	TRBJ2-7	TRBD1	few	CASSSPGQGTHEQYF	TGTGCCAGCAGCTCGCCGGGACAGGGGACTCACGAGCAGTACTTC
TRBV18	TRBJ1-1	TRBD1	-	CASSPLGQGITEAFF	TGTGCCAGCTCACCACTGGGACAGGGAATTACTGAAGCTTTCTTT
TRBV7-8	TRBJ1-1	-	-	CASTLERVPNTEAFF	TGTGCCAGCACCTTAGAGAGGGTGCCGAACACTGAAGCTTTCTTT
TRBV18	TRBJ2-7	TRBD1	-	CASSRQGGTYEQYF	TGTGCCAGCTCTCGACAGGGGGGAACCTACGAGCAGTACTTC
TRBV24-1	TRBJ2-3	TRBD1	-	CATSDSTGAYTDTQYF	TGTGCCACCAGTGATTCCACAGGGGCGTACACAGATACGCAGTATTTT
TRBV21-1	TRBJ2-7	-	-	CASTRLDF	TGTGCCAGCACGCGACTGGACTTC
TRBV24-1	TRBJ1-5	TRBD1	-	CATSDLLLHLRTGTGDQPQHF	TGTGCCACCAGTGATTTGCTCCTTCACTTACGAACCGGGACAGGGGATCAGCCCCAGCATTTT
TRBV5-1	TRBJ2-7	-	-	CASSSADTAYEQYF	TGCGCCAGCAGTTCCGCGGACACCGCCTACGAGCAGTACTTC
TRBV10-3	TRBJ2-3	-	-	CAITEGLTDTQYF	TGTGCCATCACCGAAGGACTCACAGATACGCAGTATTTT
TRBV7-9	TRBJ1-2	-	few	CASNPGVYGYTF	TGTGCCAGCAACCCCGGGGTCTATGGCTACACCTTC
TRBV5-1	TRBJ1-6	-	-	CASSPGSSNSPLHF	TGCGCCAGCAGCCCGGGTTCAAGTAATTCACCCCTCCACTTT
TRBV6-5	TRBJ1-4	-	-	CASSLTGDANEKLFF	TGTGCCAGCAGCCTTACAGGAGATGCTAATGAAAAACTGTTTTTT
TRBV3-1/TRBV3-2	TRBJ2-4	-	-	CASSHLNFGGREKNIQYF	TGTGCCAGCAGCCACCTAAATTTTGGGGGGCGGGAGAAAAACATTCAGTACTTC
TRBV9	TRBJ2-1	-	-	CASSVGMGDYNEQFF	TGTGCCAGCAGCGTAGGGATGGGAGACTACAATGAGCAGTTCTTC
TRBV5-1	TRBJ2-5	-	once	CASSLNWGGRQETQYF	TGCGCCAGCAGCTTGAATTGGGGGGGCAGGCAAGAGACCCAGTACTTC
TRBV6-5	TRBJ2-3	-	-	CASSYSPGVRSDTQYF	TGTGCCAGCAGTTACTCCCCAGGGGTACGTTCAGATACGCAGTATTTT
TRBV29-1	TRBJ1-1	TRBD1	once	CSAWTGGLNTEAFF	TGCAGCGCCTGGACAGGGGGATTGAACACTGAAGCTTTCTTT
TRBV2	TRBJ2-3	TRBD2	-	CASSESSGGAWQYF	TGTGCCAGCAGTGAATCTAGCGGGGGAGCGTGGCAGTATTTT
TRBV19	TRBJ2-1	TRBD2	-	CASSIERGGSYNEQFF	TGTGCCAGTAGTATAGAGCGCGGGGGGTCATACAATGAGCAGTTCTTC
TRBV7-8	TRBJ1-3	-	-	CASSLGQTPGNTIYF	TGTGCCAGCAGCTTAGGACAAACTCCTGGAAACACCATATATTTT
TRBV21-1	TRBJ2-1	-	-	CASRGTGVYNEQFF	TGTGCCAGCAGGGGGACAGGGGTTTACAATGAGCAGTTCTTC
TRBV7-9	TRBJ2-7	-	-	CASSFLQNNYEQYF	TGTGCCAGCAGCTTTCTGCAGAATAACTACGAGCAGTACTTC
TRBV4-3	TRBJ2-1	TRBD2	-	CASSQGLAESYNEQFF	TGCGCCAGCAGCCAAGGACTAGCGGAATCCTACAATGAGCAGTTCTTC
TRBV2	TRBJ1-6	-	-	CASSFTTRPTNSPLHF	TGTGCCAGCAGTTTCACGACAAGACCCACTAATTCACCCCTCCACTTT
TRBV18	TRBJ1-3	-	-	CASSPSLDGNTIYF	TGTGCCAGCTCACCTAGTTTAGATGGAAACACCATATATTTT
TRBV5-5	TRBJ1-1	-	-	CASSLRGGVGTEAFF	TGTGCCAGCAGCTTGAGGGGGGGCGTAGGTACTGAAGCTTTCTTT
TRBV5-4	TRBJ2-7	TRBD2	-	CASSWDGTNYEQYF	TGTGCCAGCAGCTGGGACGGGACTAACTACGAGCAGTACTTC
TRBV28	TRBJ1-2	-	-	CASSLWGGERYGYTF	TGTGCCAGCAGTTTATGGGGCGGGGAGCGCTATGGCTACACCTTC
TRBV6-6	TRBJ1-2	TRBD1	-	CASSPSDRDSYGYTF	TGTGCCAGCAGTCCCTCGGACAGGGACTCCTATGGCTACACCTTC
TRBV20-1	TRBJ2-7	-	-	CSASRGTYSRSEQYF	TGCAGTGCTAGTCGCGGGACTTATTCTCGGTCCGAGCAGTACTTC
TRBV9	TRBJ2-1	-	-	CASSEPGRYEQFF	TGTGCCAGCAGCGAGCCAGGGAGGTATGAGCAGTTCTTC
TRBV19	TRBJ2-1	TRBD1	-	CASSTPPYGTGGYNEQFF	TGTGCCAGTAGTACCCCTCCCTATGGGACAGGGGGGTACAATGAGCAGTTCTTC
TRBV11-2	TRBJ2-1	TRBD2	-	CASSRLSGGPVDEQFF	TGTGCCAGCAGCCGCCTGAGCGGGGGGCCTGTCGATGAGCAGTTCTTC
TRBV2	TRBJ2-3	TRBD2	-	CASILGLAGGTLSTDTQYF	TGTGCCAGCATCCTGGGACTAGCGGGGGGCACCTTGAGCACAGATACGCAGTATTTT
TRBV5-1	TRBJ2-3	TRBD2	-	CASSLEGSGGADTQYF	TGCGCCAGCAGCTTGGAGGGTAGCGGGGGGGCAGATACGCAGTATTTT
TRBV19	TRBJ2-5	TRBD2	-	CASSEPGLAGGRRETQYF	TGTGCCAGTAGCGAACCGGGACTAGCGGGGGGCCGGAGGGAGACCCAGTACTTC
TRBV5-1	TRBJ2-3	TRBD1	-	CASTGQGSTDTQYF	TGCGCCAGCACAGGACAGGGGAGCACAGATACGCAGTATTTT
TRBV7-9	TRBJ1-4	TRBD1	-	CASSFGTGGVEKLFF	TGTGCCAGCAGCTTTGGGACAGGGGGCGTTGAAAAACTGTTTTTT
TRBV28	TRBJ1-4	-	-	CASTTTGGGYEKLFF	TGTGCCAGCACCACCACGGGGGGCGGGTATGAAAAACTGTTTTTT
TRBV6-6	TRBJ1-6	TRBD1	few	CASSRLDRVGNSPLHF	TGTGCCAGCAGTCGACTCGACAGGGTCGGTAATTCACCCCTCCACTTT
TRBV10-3	TRBJ2-5	-	-	CAISVSQETQYF	TGTGCCATCAGTGTATCGCAAGAGACCCAGTACTTC
TRBV7-2	TRBJ1-1	-	-	CASSLERGSANTEAFF	TGTGCCAGCAGCTTAGAAAGGGGGTCGGCGAACACTGAAGCTTTCTTT
TRBV7-2	TRBJ2-2	TRBD1	once	CASRAGGTGELFF	TGTGCCAGCAGGGCAGGGGGTACCGGGGAGCTGTTTTTT
TRBV5-1	TRBJ2-1	-	-	CASSPLGGSYNEQFF	TGCGCCAGCAGCCCCTTAGGGGGCTCCTACAATGAGCAGTTCTTC
TRBV5-4	TRBJ2-2	TRBD2	-	CASRSTSGSGELFF	TGTGCCAGCAGGTCCACTAGCGGGTCCGGGGAGCTGTTTTTT
TRBV5-1	TRBJ1-6	-	many	CASSRSGDNSPLHF	TGCGCCAGCAGCCGATCAGGGGATAATTCACCCCTCCACTTT
TRBV7-2	TRBJ2-3	-	-	CASGLFEGTQYF	TGTGCCAGCGGCTTATTTGAGGGTACGCAGTATTTT